Described below is a single T cell receptor beta chain sequence and its context. Its antigen remains unidentified. The record has no base qualities; no much larger clone is one base away. This sample is part of a study of somatic mutations in cytotoxic T cells in rheumatoid arthritis (dated by TCRdb to 2015 to 2018). The study in broad terms: Peripheral blood (around 28 ml EDTA) was collected from patients immediately after diagnosis and before any treatment began. Some V beta antibody-stained T-cell populations were flow-sorted on a FACSAria II or Sony SH800 at nearly 100% purity, and sorted V beta1+ cells also underwent TCRB sequencing. Whether expanded CD8+ T-cell clones in untreated, newly diagnosed rheumatoid arthritis carry somatic mutations was the study question, and clonality was characterized with TCRB deep sequencing. TCRB deep sequencing covered some 60 patients with rheumatoid arthritis along with 20 healthy controls. The median ages of the patient and control groups were essentially identical.

On an AutoMACS, CD4+ and CD8+ cells were isolated via positive magnetic bead selection, and their purity was verified by flow cytometry. After a first flow cytometry screen using a TCR V beta antibody panel, clonal expansions were characterized through TCRB deep sequencing of sorted CD8+ fractions. Ficoll-Paque PLUS density gradient separation was used to isolate peripheral blood mononuclear cells. Using Nucleospin Tissue or Tissue XS kits, DNA was extracted from CD4-enriched, CD8-enriched or PBMC samples, with quantification by a Qubit 2.0 fluorometer. TCRB CDR3 sequencing used the immunoSEQ assay on genomic DNA. Per the source publication's procedure: Published virus-specific TCRB sequences were compared with patient CD8+ clones larger than 1%, and only a few matches were found. Nothing other than productive TCRB rearrangements was included in the analyses. Clonality was calculated as a Shannon entropy-based productive clonality index, and a clone was defined by a unique TCRB CDR3 sequence. Repertoire overlap between two samples was calculated from the template counts of each clone relative to total templates per sample. V-gene usage from TCRB sequencing and V-gene usage measured by flow cytometry were correlated (Spearman r of 0.6 to 0.7). TCRdb took this table from immuneACCESS and kept in-frame rearrangements with V and J called. Such tables lack part of the clones; where checked against another copy, unresolved V genes explain under half of the gap, and the rest is unexplained. That table supplies the V and J calls and clone size; D and trimming were determined from the DNA. In all, the sample holds 10,000 to 15,000 clones, and more than 65% of those were seen once. The ten top clones hold roughly a fifth of the sample.

General study outcomes and caveats: CD8+ T-cell clonality did not differ significantly between rheumatoid arthritis patients and age-matched healthy controls. Viral specificity could not be ruled out by absence from virus-specific databases, and the antigen targets of the expanded CD8+ clones remained unknown. In about an eighth of the roughly 60 patients, more than 20% of CD8+ cells belonged to the largest CD8+ clone, while several identical CD8+ TCRB sequences were shared between blood and synovial fluid. Healthy controls showed no age-related increase in CD8+ clonality, whereas patients did (Spearman r ≈ 0.5).

Source material: CD8+ T cells sorted from blood. The source is an adult with rheumatoid arthritis.

DNA sequence: TGTGCCAGTAGTATCCCAGGGGCGCGGACCTACGAGCAGTACTTC. Its protein product is CASSIPGARTYEQYF. This chain is built from TRBV19 and TRBJ2-7, with a weak D call of TRBD1 (6 bases match). CDR1 is given as LNHDA and CDR2 as SQIVND, both from the germline V gene (reference sequence). The junction carries 14 bases between V and J, which are trimmed by 3 bases and 2 bases respectively. The CDR3 starts with the cysteine, ends with the phenylalanine, and has 15 residues. CDR3 DNA is the only sequence kept; it has 45 bases, read in frame from the first base. With the rest looked up from the reference TRBV19 and TRBJ2-7 genes rather than sequenced, the full variable domain is DGGITQSPKYLFRKEGQNVTLSCEQNLNHDAMYWYRQDPGQGLRLIYYSQIVNDFQKGDIAEGYSVSREKKESFPLTVTSAQKNPTAFYLCASSIPGARTYEQYFGPGTRLTVT.